These 20 T cell receptor beta chains originate from one sample sequenced in a study of cytomegalovirus exposure and HLA in healthy donors. PCR employed 60 Vbeta and 13 Jbeta primers. Sequenced by immunoSEQ multiplex PCR; TCRdb stores in-frame clones only, minus some. The repertoire includes some 140,000 clones, over 70% of them detected once, and 2% to 2.5% sits in the top ten. Specimen: PBMCs. The receptors were gathered from a man aged 25-45 years in good health and CMV-seronegative.

The rearrangement links TRBV6-5 to TRBJ1-2; D is uncertain. Trimming removed 6 bases from V and 2 bases from J, with 10 bases in between. The germline CDR1 and CDR2 sequences are MNHEY and SVGAGI. The CDR3 consists of 13 residues. CDR3 region: CASRLDVNYGYTF. Written as DNA, the CDR3 is TGTGCCAGCAGACTAGACGTAAACTATGGCTACACCTTC.

The chain recombines TRBV5-1 with TRBJ1-3; 7 bases match TRBD1. Germline CDR1 SGHRS, CDR2 YFSETQ. The CDR3 has 14 amino acids. V shed 3 bases and J 2 bases; nucleotides not matched to a gene: 2. CDR3 in DNA: TGCGCCAGCAGCTCGACAGGGCCTGGAAACACCATATATTTT. Translation: CASSSTGPGNTIYF.

This chain uses TRBV5-1 with TRBJ2-5; possible D gene TRBD1, 6 bases. Near its end, the DNA agrees better with TRBJ2-7, so the J call may be wrong. There are 12 residues in the CDR3. CDR1 is SGHRS and CDR2 is YFSETQ in the germline V gene. DNA of the CDR3: TGCGCCAGCAGTCCTACAGGGCCCGAGCAGTACTTC. Protein product: CASSPTGPEQYF.

Notes on this clone: A junction end diverges from the germline sequence, so it may reflect a read error. This chain links TRBV7-7 with TRBJ2-2; D is perhaps TRBD2 (6 bases). Looked up from germline, CDR1 is SSHAT and CDR2 is FNYEAQ (reference sequence). The CDR3 extends over 14 amino acids. DNA for the CDR3: TGTGCTAGCAGCCAGTCGGGAGTGTCAGGGGAGCTGTTTTTT. Translating gives CASSQSGVSGELFF.

This clone came up once. The chain recombines TRBV30 with TRBJ2-1; 9 bases fit TRBD2. Germline V gene sequence: CDR1 GTSNPN, CDR2 SVGIG (reference sequence). The CDR3 runs 15 residues. V lost 3 bases to trimming and J lost 4 bases; unmatched junction nucleotides: 7. CDR3 in amino acids: CAWSYGLAGYNEQFF. The CDR3 bases are TGTGCCTGGAGCTACGGGCTAGCGGGGTACAATGAGCAGTTCTTC.

The chain combines TRBV5-6 with TRBJ1-1; D gene ambiguous. This CDR3 is 13 amino acids long. Trimming left V 6 bases short and J 3 bases short, with 12 bases between. Germline V gives CDR1 SGHDT, CDR2 YYEEEE. This chain's CDR3 is CASTFDYYTEAFF. The CDR3 DNA reads TGTGCCAGCACCTTCGACTACTACACTGAAGCTTTCTTT.

This sequence joins TRBV28 and TRBJ2-4; D unresolved. The V gene's germline CDR1 is MDHEN and CDR2 SYDVKM. V was cut by 4 bases and J by 0 bases, with 16 bases left in between. CDR3 length: 17 amino acids. CDR3 nucleotide sequence: TGTGCCAGCAGTTCATCCACTACGAATCTAGCCAAAAACATTCAGTACTTC. The encoded protein is CASSSSTTNLAKNIQYF.

In its sample, this clone was seen a few times. The gene calls are TRBV4-2 and TRBJ2-2; TRBD2 might be the D (6 bases). Germline CDR1 LGHNA, CDR2 YNFKEQ. There are 16 residues in the CDR3. V lost 1 base, J lost 0 bases, and 9 bases lay in between. The CDR3 DNA is TGTGCCAGCAGCCAAGGGGCGGGGCCGAACACCGGGGAGCTGTTTTTT. Its translation: CASSQGAGPNTGELFF.

V gene TRBV27 combines with J gene TRBJ1-5; D might be TRBD1 (6 bases). V was pared by 1 base and J by 1 base, with 8 bases between. CDR1 is MNHEY and CDR2 is SMNVEV in the germline V gene (reference sequence). The CDR3 runs to 15 residues. The CDR3 region has the DNA TGTGCCAGCAGTTTATGGGGGGGCAGCAATCAGCCCCAGCATTTT. It yields the protein CASSLWGGSNQPQHF.

DNA for the CDR3: TGTGCCAGTAGTATAAGGGCGGGCCCCTACAATGAGCAGTTCTTC. Amino acids: CASSIRAGPYNEQFF. J is TRBJ2-1 and V is TRBV19; TRBD2 is a possible D gene (5 bases). Trimming removed 2 bases at V and 2 bases at J, with 10 bases between. Per the germline V gene, CDR1 is LNHDA and CDR2 is SQIVND (reference sequence). The CDR3 has 15 amino acids.

The CDR3 here is CASSLGQWSSEKLFF. The DNA of the CDR3 is TGTGCCAGCAGTTTAGGTCAGTGGAGTTCTGAAAAACTGTTTTTT. The chain joins TRBV28 to TRBJ1-4; D unclear. V lost 2 bases to trimming and J lost 7 bases, with 14 bases between them. CDR3 length: 15 amino acids. The germline V gene encodes CDR1 MDHEN and CDR2 SYDVKM.

The J gene is TRBJ1-2, the V gene TRBV10-3; 8 nucleotides match TRBD1. This CDR3 has 13 amino acids. Germline CDR1 and CDR2: ENHRY and SYGVKD. V shed 6 bases and J 4 bases; nucleotides not matched to a gene: 4. The CDR3 DNA is TGTGCCATCAGCCAGGGGGCCGGCTATGGCTACACCTTC. It yields the protein CAISQGAGYGYTF.

This clone was observed a handful of times. The chain recombines TRBV6-1 with TRBJ2-7, with 11 bases matching TRBD2. Germline trimming cut 11 bases from V and 5 bases from J; bases unmatched to any gene: 5. The CDR3 is 12 residues long. From germline, CDR1 is MNHNS and CDR2 SASEGT. The chain's CDR3 is CAGSSGRNEQYF. As DNA, the CDR3 is TGTGCCGGATCTAGCGGGAGGAACGAGCAGTACTTC.

The V and J genes are TRBV5-5 and TRBJ2-2; D possibly corresponds to TRBD2 (5 bases). In germline, CDR1 is SGHKS, CDR2 YYEKEE (reference sequence). Between the trimmed V and J ends, which lost 0 bases and 7 bases, there was a span of 16 bases. This CDR3 comprises 16 residues. The CDR3 DNA follows: TGTGCCAGCAGCTTGGCCCCGGACTCATCCGTCGGGGAGCTGTTTTTT. Amino acids: CASSLAPDSSVGELFF.

The rearrangement links TRBV10-1 to TRBJ2-1; 10 bases are a match to TRBD2. V was clipped by 7 bases and J by 8 bases; unmatched bases: 8. CDR3 length: 14 residues. Germline V gives CDR1 WNHNN, CDR2 SYGVQD (reference sequence). CDR3 residues: CASTLAGVRDEQFF. CDR3 bases: TGCGCCAGCACCCTAGCGGGAGTTAGAGATGAGCAGTTCTTC.

This clone has a handful of counts. This rearrangement joins TRBV5-6 to TRBJ1-1; no clear D. The CDR3 loop spans 12 amino acids. With 1 base removed from V and 5 bases from J, the gap between germline ends came to 6 bases. CDR1 and CDR2 (germline): SGHDT, YYEEEE. The CDR3 is CASSLWSTEAFF. The DNA for the CDR3 is TGTGCCAGCAGCTTGTGGAGTACTGAAGCTTTCTTT.

This chain's CDR3 is CSVVDGRVGEQYF. Written as DNA, the CDR3 is TGCAGCGTTGTGGACGGGAGGGTCGGTGAGCAGTACTTC. The chain is built from TRBV29-1 and TRBJ2-7, with TRBD2 matching over 8 bases. This CDR3 is 13 amino acids long. Germline CDR1 SQVTM, CDR2 ANQGSEA. The V and J ends lost 4 bases and 7 bases, in that order; junction bases with no gene match: 9.

The rearrangement uses TRBV6-4 and TRBJ2-1; D possibly corresponds to TRBD1 (6 bases). The germline gives CDR1 MRHNA, CDR2 SNTAGT. The CDR3 runs to 15 residues. The V and J ends lost 4 bases and 0 bases respectively, with 10 bases between them. This chain's CDR3 is CASSAQGLSYNEQFF. CDR3 DNA: TGTGCCAGCAGTGCCCAGGGGCTCTCCTACAATGAGCAGTTCTTC.

This clone was counted once. The chain combines TRBV11-3 with TRBJ1-1; D gene ambiguous. The CDR3 is 13 amino acids. Germline loops: CDR1 SGHNT, CDR2 YENEEA. Deletions cut 1 base from V and 7 bases from J, with 10 bases between. The chain's CDR3 is CASSLGGNREAFF. In nucleotides, the CDR3 is TGTGCCAGCAGCTTAGGAGGGAACCGTGAAGCTTTCTTT.

The chain has TRBV21-1 and TRBJ1-5; TRBD1, the D gene given by the table, was not confirmed from the DNA. TRBV21-1 is flagged as a pseudogene. This CDR3 has 17 residues. The CDR3 DNA sequence: TGTGCCAGCAGCAAAGGCAGGGGGCCGTGCAGCAATCAGCCCCAGCATTTT. Protein: CASSKGRGPCSNQPQHF.